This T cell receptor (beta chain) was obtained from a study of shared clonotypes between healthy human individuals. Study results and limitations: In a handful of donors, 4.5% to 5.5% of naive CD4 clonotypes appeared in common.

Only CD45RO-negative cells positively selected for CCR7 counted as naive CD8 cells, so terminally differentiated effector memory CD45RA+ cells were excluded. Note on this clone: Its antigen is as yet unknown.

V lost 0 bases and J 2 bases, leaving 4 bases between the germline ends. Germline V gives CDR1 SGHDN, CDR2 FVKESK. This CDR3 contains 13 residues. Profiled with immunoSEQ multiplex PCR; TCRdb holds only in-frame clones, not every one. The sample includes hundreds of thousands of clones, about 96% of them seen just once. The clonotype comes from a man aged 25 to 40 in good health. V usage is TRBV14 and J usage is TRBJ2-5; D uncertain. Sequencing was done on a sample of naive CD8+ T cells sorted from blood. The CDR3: CASSQEGQETQYF. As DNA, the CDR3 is TGTGCCAGCAGCCAAGAAGGACAAGAGACCCAGTACTTC.